These 27 T cell receptor beta chains were sequenced from one sample in a study of PD-L1 blockade in urothelial cancer (dated by TCRdb to the late 2010s). Library generation was performed with the immunoSEQ multiplex PCR assay. TCRdb took over this immuneACCESS table, retaining in-frame rearrangements with V and J assigned. Such tables are incomplete; in checked studies, under half of the missing clones stem from an unresolved V gene, and the remainder is unexplained. Across this sample there are tens of thousands of clones, with roughly 89% seen only once. Roughly 2.1% of the sample lies in the top ten. Here the sequenced sample was PBMCs, taken around atezolizumab (anti-PD-L1) treatment. Receptors originate from a man between 60 and 75 years old with urothelial cancer.

V usage is TRBV6-1 and J usage is TRBJ2-7, with unresolved D. This CDR3 is built from 15 residues. The V end was cut by 3 bases, the J end by 0 bases, with 12 bases between. The germline V gene has CDR1 MNHNS and CDR2 SASEGT. The CDR3 bases are TGTGCCAGCAGTGAGGGCCTGGGTCGCTCCTACGAGCAGTACTTC. As protein: CASSEGLGRSYEQYF.

The V and J genes are TRBV7-3 and TRBJ2-2; a weak D match, TRBD1 (5 bases). Trimming cost V 6 bases and J 7 bases, with 15 bases left between them. In germline, CDR1 is SGHTA, CDR2 FQGTGA. The CDR3 spans 14 residues. The CDR3 nucleotides are TGTGCCAGCAGTACGCAAAAAAGGGGCGGGGAGCTGTTTTTT. This gives the protein CASSTQKRGGELFF.

CDR3: CASSPRVRTDSYEQYF. The CDR3 DNA is TGTGCCAGCAGCCCCCGAGTTCGGACAGACTCCTACGAGCAGTACTTC. The chain couples TRBV14 to TRBJ2-7; TRBD1 is a possible D gene (6 bases). V dropped 4 bases and J dropped 0 bases, with 16 bases sitting between them. CDR3 size: 16 residues. Germline V gene data show CDR1 as SGHDN and CDR2 as FVKESK. The whole variable domain, remainder taken from reference TRBV14 and TRBJ2-7, is EAGVTQFPSHSVIEKGQTVTLRCDPISGHDNLYWYRRVMGKEIKFLLHFVKESKQDESGMPNNRFLAERTGGTYSTLKVQPAELEDSGVYFCASSPRVRTDSYEQYFGPGTRLTVT.

The chain has TRBV5-1 and TRBJ2-7; D is possibly TRBD2 (5 bases). The germline CDR1 and CDR2 sequences are SGHRS and YFSETQ. V was cut by 4 bases and J by 0 bases, with 14 bases left in between. CDR3 length: 15 amino acids. The CDR3 bases are TGCGCCAGCAGCGGAATTCCGGGGATCTCCTACGAGCAGTACTTC. Protein sequence: CASSGIPGISYEQYF.

The CDR3 is CASSPHVPNTEAFF. CDR3 coding DNA: TGTGCCAGCAGTCCACACGTTCCTAACACTGAAGCTTTCTTT. This chain joins TRBV6-5 and TRBJ1-1; D remains ambiguous. V was clipped by 5 bases and J by 2 bases, with 12 bases between them. The germline gives CDR1 MNHEY, CDR2 SVGAGI. The CDR3 is 14 amino acids.

This clone was recorded once. The same CDR3 is also encoded by other DNA sequences in this sample. The chain combines TRBV4-2 with TRBJ2-7; 11 bases line up with TRBD1. Trimming took 5 bases from V and 4 from J; bases not matched to a gene: 4. This CDR3 comprises 14 residues. Germline V gives CDR1 LGHNA, CDR2 YNFKEQ. The CDR3 region has the DNA TGTGCCAGCAGCTCCGGGACAGGGGGGTACGAGCAGTACTTC. Residues: CASSSGTGGYEQYF.

The chain links TRBV7-2 to TRBJ2-7, with 7 positions matching TRBD1. The CDR3 runs 17 residues. Germline V CDR1 and CDR2: SGHTA, FQGNSA. Unmatched junction bases numbered 10, after V lost 2 bases and J lost 0 bases. CDR3: CASSLTPGQTLSYEQYF. The DNA for the CDR3 is TGTGCCAGCAGCTTAACTCCGGGACAGACACTCTCCTACGAGCAGTACTTC.

The rearrangement links TRBV7-2 to TRBJ2-7, with D perhaps TRBD2 (5 bases). V was cut by 0 bases and J by 5 bases, with 8 bases left in between. The CDR3 runs to 13 residues. Germline V gene data show CDR1 as SGHTA and CDR2 as FQGNSA. CDR3 DNA: TGTGCCAGCAGCTTAGCCCCGGGGAACGAGCAGTACTTC. Translated: CASSLAPGNEQYF.

The chain recombines TRBV18 with TRBJ2-5, with TRBD1 as a possible D gene (6 bases). CDR3 size: 13 residues. Germline CDR1 is KGHSH and CDR2 is LQKENI. Trimming stripped 3 bases from V and 2 bases from J, with 7 bases between. The CDR3 region has the DNA TGTGCCAGCTCACCCGGGACACAAGAGACCCAGTACTTC. Amino acids: CASSPGTQETQYF.

The chain is built from TRBV5-1 and TRBJ2-3; 9 bases align to TRBD1. The CDR3 consists of 16 residues. The V segment lost 5 bases and the J segment 1 base; nucleotides outside the gene matches: 8. The germline V gene encodes CDR1 SGHRS and CDR2 YFSETQ. The CDR3 here is CASRSDRGSGTDTQYF. CDR3 nucleotides: TGCGCCAGCAGGTCGGACAGGGGATCCGGCACAGATACGCAGTATTTT.

The chain combines TRBV13 with TRBJ2-7; perhaps TRBD2 as D (7 bases). The CDR3 covers 14 residues. Trimming left V 4 bases short and J 5 bases short, with 15 bases between. CDR1 is PRHDT, CDR2 FYEKMQ, per germline (reference sequence). The CDR3 sequence is CASSWAGAGDEQYF. As DNA, the CDR3 is TGTGCCAGCAGCTGGGCGGGGGCGGGCGACGAGCAGTACTTC.

This clone was counted once. V usage is TRBV4-1 and J usage is TRBJ2-7, with TRBD2 matching 8 bases. This CDR3 has 17 amino acids. Per germline, CDR1 MGHRA and CDR2 YSYEKL. V gave up 0 bases and J gave up 7 bases; unmatched junction bases: 14. The CDR3 region is CASSQDRTSGNSGEQYF. CDR3 sequence (DNA): TGCGCCAGCAGCCAAGATCGTACTAGCGGCAACTCAGGGGAGCAGTACTTC.

Points on this clone: Other DNA sequences in this specimen translate into the identical CDR3. J is TRBJ2-1 and V is TRBV9; 7 bases line up with TRBD2. This CDR3 is built from 14 residues. Germline CDR1 and CDR2: SGDLS and YYNGEE. V lost 2 bases to trimming and J lost 1 base; unmatched junction nucleotides: 0. The CDR3: CASSVSGSYNEQFF. CDR3 nucleotide sequence: TGTGCCAGCAGCGTTAGCGGGTCCTACAATGAGCAGTTCTTC.

CDR3 nucleotides: TGTGCCTGGAGTGTAGACCTAGCGGAATACTACGAGCAGTACTTC. It is translated as CAWSVDLAEYYEQYF. The gene calls are TRBV30 and TRBJ2-7; 7 bases fit TRBD2. Germline trimming cut 0 bases from V and 3 bases from J; bases unmatched to any gene: 8. Germline lookup yields CDR1 GTSNPN and CDR2 SVGIG (reference sequence). The CDR3 runs to 15 residues.

The V and J genes are TRBV28 and TRBJ2-1; D might be TRBD2 (6 bases). The CDR3 has 11 amino acids. Trimming shortened V by 5 bases and J by 8 bases, and 7 bases separated the two germline ends. Germline V lookup: CDR1 MDHEN, CDR2 SYDVKM. The CDR3 sequence is CASSGGHEQFF. The DNA of the CDR3 is TGTGCCAGCAGTGGAGGGCATGAGCAGTTCTTC. The complete variable domain, with remaining parts taken from reference TRBV28 and TRBJ2-1, reads DVKVTQSSRYLVKRTGEKVFLECVQDMDHENMFWYRQDPGLGLRLIYFSYDVKMKEKGDIPEGYSVSREKKERFSLILESASTNQTSMYLCASSGGHEQFFGPGTRLTVL.

The rearrangement links TRBV6-5 to TRBJ2-6; D possibly corresponds to TRBD2 (6 bases). The V and J ends lost 0 bases and 0 bases respectively, with 6 bases between them. Germline CDR1 and CDR2: MNHEY and SVGAGI. This CDR3 contains 16 residues. CDR3 sequence: CASSYSEGSGANVLTF. For the CDR3, the DNA is TGTGCCAGCAGTTACTCGGAGGGCTCTGGGGCCAACGTCCTGACTTTC.

The chain combines TRBV7-9 with TRBJ2-3; 7 bases agree with TRBD2. After removal of 5 bases from V and 4 bases from J, the junction contained 9 bases not matched to a gene. CDR1 is SEHNR and CDR2 is FQNEAQ in the germline V gene (reference sequence). The CDR3 is made up of 15 amino acids. The CDR3 DNA sequence: TGTGCCAGCAGCCTCCCAGTGGGGAGGGCAGATACGCAGTATTTT. Protein product: CASSLPVGRADTQYF.

The chain recombines TRBV19 with TRBJ2-5, with 12 bases lining up with TRBD2. The CDR3 loop spans 15 amino acids. V dropped 6 bases and J dropped 4; count of bases not matched to a gene: 6. Germline V gives CDR1 LNHDA, CDR2 SQIVND (reference sequence). In nucleotides, the CDR3 is TGTGCCAGTAGCCTACTAGCGGGAGGACGAGAGACCCAGTACTTC. Its translation: CASSLLAGGRETQYF.

J is TRBJ2-1 and V is TRBV6-5; 8 bases agree with TRBD2. The CDR3 has 15 residues. J gave up 6 bases and V 5 bases, and 9 bases lay outside the gene matches. Germline V CDR1 and CDR2: MNHEY, SVGAGI. CDR3 sequence (DNA): TGTGCCAGCAGTCTAGAGGGACTAGGGCTCAATGAGCAGTTCTTC. Its translation is CASSLEGLGLNEQFF.

The chain employs TRBV28 and TRBJ1-4; the match to TRBD1 covers 8 bases. The CDR3 consists of 15 residues. Germline values: CDR1 MDHEN, CDR2 SYDVKM. V was pared by 4 bases and J by 8 bases, with 9 bases of the junction left unmatched. CDR3 loop: CASSSSGQEAEKLFF. The CDR3 DNA reads TGTGCCAGCAGTTCCTCGGGACAGGAGGCCGAAAAACTGTTTTTT.

This chain uses TRBV10-3 with TRBJ1-2, with D possibly matching TRBD1 (6 bases). The V end lost 4 bases, the J end lost 6 bases, and 12 bases lay between the germline ends. The CDR3 length is 13 residues. CDR1 and CDR2 from the germline V gene are ENHRY and SYGVKD. CDR3 nucleotide sequence: TGTGCCATCAGTGCCGGAGCAGGGGATGGCTACACCTTC. Translating it yields CAISAGAGDGYTF.

The chain joins TRBV2 to TRBJ2-1; 12 bases align to TRBD2. Germline trimming cut 2 bases from V and 0 bases from J; bases unmatched to any gene: 5. The CDR3 sequence is 18 residues long. CDR1 and CDR2 (germline): SNHLY, FYNNEI. DNA for the CDR3: TGTGCCAGCAGTGAATCTGCTAGCGGGGGGGGCTCCTACAATGAGCAGTTCTTC. Its translation: CASSESASGGGSYNEQFF.

This clone showed up just a few times. V is TRBV28 and J is TRBJ1-4, with D perhaps matching TRBD1 (6 bases). This CDR3 region has 15 residues. The V end lost 6 bases, the J end lost 6 bases, and 17 bases lay between the germline ends. Germline-derived CDR1 and CDR2 are MDHEN and SYDVKM. This CDR3 reads CASRKWTVGYEKLFF. The CDR3 bases are TGTGCCAGCAGAAAATGGACAGTGGGTTATGAAAAACTGTTTTTT.

CDR3 protein: CASSEVAQGNQPQHF. CDR3 DNA sequence: TGTGCCAGCAGTGAAGTGGCGCAGGGCAATCAGCCCCAGCATTTT. The rearrangement joins TRBV6-1 to TRBJ1-5; no definite D call. Germline V CDR1 and CDR2: MNHNS, SASEGT. V was trimmed by 1 base and J by 2 bases, leaving 9 bases between them. The CDR3 consists of 15 residues.

The chain carries TRBV5-1 and TRBJ2-1; 11 nucleotides match TRBD1. There are 13 residues in the CDR3. Trimming cost V 10 bases and J 4 bases; bases outside gene matches: 4. Per the germline V gene, CDR1 is SGHRS and CDR2 is YFSETQ. CDR3 in amino acids: CACGQGAYNEQFF. The CDR3, as DNA: TGCGCCTGTGGACAGGGGGCTTACAATGAGCAGTTCTTC.

In this sample, this clone turned up once. The chain recombines TRBV27 with TRBJ2-1; TRBD2 might be the D (6 bases). Trimming left V 2 bases short and J 3 bases short, with 11 bases between. CDR1 is MNHEY, CDR2 SMNVEV, per germline (reference sequence). CDR3 size: 15 residues. Written as DNA, the CDR3 is TGTGCCAGCAGTTTACCTCCAGCGGGCTACAATGAGCAGTTCTTC. It specifies CASSLPPAGYNEQFF.

V gene TRBV28 combines with J gene TRBJ2-1; possibly TRBD2 for D (5 bases). Germline V lookup: CDR1 MDHEN, CDR2 SYDVKM. V lost 7 bases to trimming and J lost 3 bases, with 10 bases between them. There are 13 residues in the CDR3. CDR3 nucleotide sequence: TGTGCCAGCAAAGCGAGCGGCTACAATGAGCAGTTCTTC. It encodes CASKASGYNEQFF.